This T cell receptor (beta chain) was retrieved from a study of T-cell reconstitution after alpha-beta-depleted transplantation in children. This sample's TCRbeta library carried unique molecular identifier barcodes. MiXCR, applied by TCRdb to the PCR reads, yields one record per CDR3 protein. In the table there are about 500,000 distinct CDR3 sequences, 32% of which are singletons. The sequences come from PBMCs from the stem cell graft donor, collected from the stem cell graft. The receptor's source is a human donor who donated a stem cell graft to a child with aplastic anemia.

The CDR3 bases are TGTGCCAGCAGCCAAAGGGGCTATTACAATGAGCAGTTCTTC. This codes for CASSQRGYYNEQFF. V usage is TRBV3-1 and J usage is TRBJ2-1; D is perhaps TRBD1 (5 bases). This CDR3 is built from 14 residues. Germline-derived CDR1 and CDR2 are LGHDT and YNNKEL (reference sequence). Trimming stripped 2 bases from V and 4 bases from J, with 9 bases between.